Listed here are 22 T cell receptor beta chains from one sample, sequenced in a study of HIV-infected patients and healthy controls. TCRdb redid the calling of the 5' RACE reads with MiXCR, one entry per CDR3 protein. This sample has tens of thousands of distinct CDR3 sequences, with roughly 16% found just once. The sequencing sample was made of CD4+ T cells from blood. The receptors originated from a human donor in good health.

This clonotype was observed a handful of times. V usage is TRBV20-1 and J usage is TRBJ2-3, with D possibly TRBD1 on 6 matching bases. Between the trimmed V and J ends, which lost 3 bases and 2 bases, there was a span of 12 bases. The germline V gene encodes CDR1 DFQATT and CDR2 SNEGSKA (reference sequence). This CDR3 is built from 14 residues. CDR3 bases: TGCAGTGCTAGGAGTCGGGACAACACAGATACGCAGTATTTT. Its protein is CSARSRDNTDTQYF.

This clonotype was detected many times. J is TRBJ2-7 and V is TRBV27; 8 bases match TRBD1. The V segment lost 4 bases and the J segment 3 bases; nucleotides outside the gene matches: 2. From germline, CDR1 is MNHEY and CDR2 SMNVEV (reference sequence). This CDR3 is 13 amino acids long. CDR3 in DNA: TGTGCCAGCAGTTCGGGACAGGACTACGAGCAGTACTTC. It codes for CASSSGQDYEQYF.

The table lists this clonotype with many counts. The chain employs TRBV12-3 or TRBV12-4 and TRBJ1-1, with 7 bases matching TRBD1. V gave up 3 bases and J gave up 7 bases; unmatched junction bases: 8. This CDR3 comprises 14 residues. CDR3 residues: CASSFLGRTGEAFF. CDR3 nucleotides: TGTGCCAGCAGTTTTTTGGGTAGGACAGGTGAAGCTTTCTTT.

This clonotype showed up just a few times. The rearrangement joins TRBV7-2 to TRBJ2-3; the D is unclear. V dropped 1 base and J dropped 8 bases, with 10 bases sitting between them. This CDR3 region has 13 residues. CDR1 is SGHTA, CDR2 FQGNSA, per germline. CDR3 bases: TGTGCCAGCAGCTTAGAAATAGCCGGTACGCAGTATTTT. This encodes CASSLEIAGTQYF.

The chain uses TRBV11-1 and TRBJ1-6, with a weak D call TRBD1 (6 bases). There are 13 residues in the CDR3. The V end was cut by 5 bases, the J end by 7 bases, with 9 bases between. Germline V gene lookup returns CDR1 SGHAT and CDR2 FQDESV (reference sequence). CDR3 loop: CASSRTANSPLHF. CDR3 nucleotide sequence: TGTGCCAGCAGCCGGACAGCGAATTCACCCCTCCACTTT.

The CDR3 nucleotides are TGTGCCAGCAGTTACGAGGGGGCCCATGAGCAGTTCTTC. Translating gives CASSYEGAHEQFF. The chain has TRBV6-5 and TRBJ2-1; 7 bases line up with TRBD1. Germline V gene lookup returns CDR1 MNHEY and CDR2 SVGAGI. The V and J ends lost 2 bases and 8 bases, in that order; junction bases with no gene match: 3. The CDR3 sequence is 13 residues long.

The J gene is TRBJ2-5, the V gene TRBV21-1; TRBD2 was called by the table and not checked on the DNA. TRBV21-1 is listed as a pseudogene. The CDR3 is 14 amino acids. The CDR3 region has the DNA TGTGCCAGCAGCAAAGTACTAGTCCAAGAGACCCAGTACTTC. Amino acids: CASSKVLVQETQYF.

This clonotype was observed at least ten times. The chain links TRBV2 to TRBJ1-3; D gene unclear. V shed 7 bases and J shed 1 base, with 8 bases lying between them. Per germline, CDR1 SNHLY and CDR2 FYNNEI. This CDR3 has 13 residues. CDR3 coding DNA: TGTGCCAGCAAGGACGGTTCTGGAAACACCATATATTTT. Residues: CASKDGSGNTIYF.

The sample holds a few counts of this clonotype. The rearrangement uses TRBV14 and TRBJ2-4; TRBD1 is a possible D gene (6 bases). Germline loops: CDR1 SGHDN, CDR2 FVKESK. The CDR3 spans 14 residues. V lost 4 bases, J lost 6 bases, and 13 bases lay in between. The CDR3 DNA follows: TGTGCCAGCAGCCGAGACAGGTTAAGAAACATTCAGTACTTC. This encodes CASSRDRLRNIQYF.

This clonotype was observed many times. The chain carries TRBV4-3 and TRBJ2-5; D remains ambiguous. V lost 1 base and J 1 base, leaving 10 bases between the germline ends. CDR3 size: 15 residues. Germline V lookup: CDR1 LGHNA, CDR2 YSLEER. The CDR3 DNA is TGCGCCAGCAGCCAAGTAGTCCCCGCCCAAGAGACCCAGTACTTC. Protein product: CASSQVVPAQETQYF.

Worth noting for this clonotype: A read error may explain this, as a much larger clone is one base away. The chain uses TRBV6-2 or TRBV6-3 and TRBJ1-5; TRBD1 agrees at 7 bases. Germline V gene lookup returns CDR1 MNHEY and CDR2 SVGEGT. J was trimmed by 4 bases and V by 6 bases; bases with no gene match: 0. The CDR3 covers 12 residues. The CDR3 coding sequence is TGTGCCAGCAGGACAGGGAATCAGCCCCAGCATTTT. It is translated as CASRTGNQPQHF.

The rearrangement links TRBV7-2 to TRBJ1-2; no clear D. Germline V CDR1 and CDR2: SGHTA, FQGNSA. The length of the CDR3 is 15 residues. The V and J ends lost 1 base and 4 bases respectively, with 13 bases between them. CDR3: CASSLGYVGTYGYTF. The DNA for the CDR3 is TGTGCCAGCAGCTTAGGCTACGTTGGCACCTATGGCTACACCTTC.

V gene TRBV10-3 combines with J gene TRBJ1-5, with D possibly matching TRBD1 (5 bases). The length of the CDR3 is 14 residues. Germline V gene sequence: CDR1 ENHRY, CDR2 SYGVKD. V was shortened by 4 bases and J by 5 bases, with 12 bases between the two germline ends. In DNA, the CDR3 is TGTGCCATCAGTGCGGAGGGGAAGTATCAGCCCCAGCATTTT. This sequence encodes CAISAEGKYQPQHF.

This clonotype was picked up a small number of times. The rearrangement uses TRBV20-1 and TRBJ2-7; D not certain. The CDR3 has 14 amino acids. With 0 bases removed from V and 0 bases from J, the gap between germline ends came to 9 bases. Germline CDR1 reads DFQATT; CDR2 reads SNEGSKA (reference sequence). CDR3 DNA: TGCAGTGCTAGAGAAACAACTCGCTCCTACGAGCAGTACTTC. Amino acids: CSARETTRSYEQYF.

This rearrangement joins TRBV19 to TRBJ1-1; D is perhaps TRBD1 (5 bases). Germline CDR1 is LNHDA and CDR2 is SQIVND (reference sequence). CDR3 length equals 14 residues. Deletions cut 9 bases from V and 7 bases from J, with 21 bases between. The DNA of the CDR3 is TGTGCCAGCAAAGGAGGCAGGGTGGTTGGTGAAGCTTTCTTT. Residues: CASKGGRVVGEAFF.

J is TRBJ2-7 and V is TRBV7-3, with unresolved D. This CDR3 is built from 14 residues. Germline CDR1 SGHTA, CDR2 FQGTGA. Trimming left V 0 bases short and J 0 bases short, with 6 bases between. CDR3 bases: TGTGCCAGCAGCTTAACGAGAGACTCCTACGAGCAGTACTTC. Its translation: CASSLTRDSYEQYF.

This clonotype has a count of ten or more. This rearrangement joins TRBV18 to TRBJ1-2; D is possibly TRBD1 (6 bases). This CDR3 is built from 14 residues. The germline V gene has CDR1 KGHSH and CDR2 LQKENI. V was pared by 5 bases and J by 2 bases, with 12 bases between. The CDR3 protein is CASSTGQTNYGYTF. The CDR3 DNA sequence: TGTGCCAGCTCAACCGGACAGACAAACTATGGCTACACCTTC.

This clonotype was seen a few times. This chain links TRBV20-1 with TRBJ1-5; D remains unclear. This CDR3 is 13 amino acids long. Looked up from germline, CDR1 is DFQATT and CDR2 is SNEGSKA (reference sequence). Trimming pared 2 bases from V and 3 bases from J, leaving 8 bases between. CDR3 sequence reads: CSARREINQPQHF. In DNA, the CDR3 is TGCAGTGCTAGAAGGGAGATCAATCAGCCCCAGCATTTT.

This clonotype was seen a few times. The chain joins TRBV21-1 to TRBJ2-5; TRBD2, the table's D call, lacks a check against the DNA. TRBV21-1 is a listed pseudogene. The length of the CDR3 is 18 residues. CDR3 sequence reads: CASSNSSGRAFFCETQYF. In nucleotides, the CDR3 is TGTGCCAGCAGCAATTCAAGCGGGAGGGCCTTCTTTTGTGAGACCCAGTACTTC.

The chain is built from TRBV24-1 and TRBJ1-2; 9 positions match TRBD1. This CDR3 has 14 residues. The V segment lost 4 bases and the J segment 4 bases; nucleotides outside the gene matches: 3. Germline assignment: CDR1 KGHDR and CDR2 SFDVKD. CDR3 DNA sequence: TGTGCCACCAGTGACGGGACAGGGAGCTATGGCTACACCTTC. Translating gives CATSDGTGSYGYTF.

This clonotype appeared a single time. This chain joins TRBV7-2 and TRBJ2-2; D may match TRBD1 or TRBD2 (5 bases each). Trimming pared 4 bases from V and 10 bases from J, leaving 10 bases between. The CDR3 totals 12 residues. The V gene's germline CDR1 is SGHTA and CDR2 FQGNSA. Written as DNA, the CDR3 is TGTGCCAGCAGCTGGGACGGGATGGAGCTGTTTTTT. This sequence encodes CASSWDGMELFF.

Ten or more counts support this clonotype. V is TRBV7-2 and J is TRBJ2-7, with D possibly being TRBD2 (5 bases). Germline V gene sequence: CDR1 SGHTA, CDR2 FQGNSA. This CDR3 has 16 amino acids. Trimming pared 5 bases from V and 0 bases from J, leaving 17 bases between. The CDR3 nucleotides are TGTGCCAGCAGCGTCAATTTAGCGTATTACTCCTACGAGCAGTACTTC. It encodes CASSVNLAYYSYEQYF.